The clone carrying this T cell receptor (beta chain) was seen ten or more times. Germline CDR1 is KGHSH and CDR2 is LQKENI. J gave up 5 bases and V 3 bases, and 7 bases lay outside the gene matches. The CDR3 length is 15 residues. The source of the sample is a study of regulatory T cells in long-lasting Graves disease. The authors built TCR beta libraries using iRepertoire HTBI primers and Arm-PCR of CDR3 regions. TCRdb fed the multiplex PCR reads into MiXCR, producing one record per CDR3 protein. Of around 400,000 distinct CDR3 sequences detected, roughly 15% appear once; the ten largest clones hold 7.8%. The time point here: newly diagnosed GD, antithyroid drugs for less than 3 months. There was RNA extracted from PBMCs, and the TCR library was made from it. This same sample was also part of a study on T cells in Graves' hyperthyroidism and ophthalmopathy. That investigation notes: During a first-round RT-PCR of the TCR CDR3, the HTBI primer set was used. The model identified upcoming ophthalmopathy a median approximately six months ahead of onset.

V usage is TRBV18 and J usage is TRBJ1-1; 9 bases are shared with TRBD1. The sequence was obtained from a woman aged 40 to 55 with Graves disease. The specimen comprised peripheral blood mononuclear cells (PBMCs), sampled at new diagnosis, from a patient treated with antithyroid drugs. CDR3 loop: CASSPTLGQGTEAFF. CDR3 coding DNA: TGTGCCAGCTCACCCACCTTGGGACAGGGAACTGAAGCTTTCTTT.